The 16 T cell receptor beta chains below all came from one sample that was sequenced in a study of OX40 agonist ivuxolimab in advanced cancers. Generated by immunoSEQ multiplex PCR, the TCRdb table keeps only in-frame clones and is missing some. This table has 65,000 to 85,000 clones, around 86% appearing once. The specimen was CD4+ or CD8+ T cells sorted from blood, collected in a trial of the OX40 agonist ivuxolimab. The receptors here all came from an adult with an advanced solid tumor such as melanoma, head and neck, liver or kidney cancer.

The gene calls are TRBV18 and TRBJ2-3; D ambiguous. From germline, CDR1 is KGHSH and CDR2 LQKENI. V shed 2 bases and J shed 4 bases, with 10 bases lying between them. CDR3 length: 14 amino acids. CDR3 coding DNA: TGTGCCAGCTCACCAACCCAGAGCGCAGATACGCAGTATTTT. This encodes CASSPTQSADTQYF. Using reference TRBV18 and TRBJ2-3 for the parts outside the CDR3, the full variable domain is NAGVMQNPRHLVRRRGQEARLRCSPMKGHSHVYWYRQLPEEGLKFMVYLQKENIIDESGMPKERFSAEFPKEGPSILRIQQVVRGDSAAYFCASSPTQSADTQYFGPGTRLTVL.

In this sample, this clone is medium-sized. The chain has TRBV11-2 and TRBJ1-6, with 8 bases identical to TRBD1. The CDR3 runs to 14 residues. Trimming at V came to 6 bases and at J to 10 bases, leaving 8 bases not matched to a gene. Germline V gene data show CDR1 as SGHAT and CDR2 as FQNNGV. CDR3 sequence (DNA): TGTGCCAGCAGGCTTCAGGGGGCAGGATCACCCCTCCACTTT. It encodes CASRLQGAGSPLHF. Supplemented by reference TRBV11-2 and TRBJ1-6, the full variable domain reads EAGVAQSPRYKIIEKRQSVAFWCNPISGHATLYWYQQILGQGPKLLIQFQNNGVVDDSQLPKDRFSAERLKGVDSTLKIQPAKLEDSAVYLCASRLQGAGSPLHFGNGTRLTVT.

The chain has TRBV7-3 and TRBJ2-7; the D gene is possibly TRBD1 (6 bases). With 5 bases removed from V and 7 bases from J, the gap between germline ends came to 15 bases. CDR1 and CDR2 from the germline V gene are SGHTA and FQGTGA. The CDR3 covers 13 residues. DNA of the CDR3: TGTGCCAGCAGCCCGGGACAAGTTAGGGAGCAGTACTTC. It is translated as CASSPGQVREQYF.

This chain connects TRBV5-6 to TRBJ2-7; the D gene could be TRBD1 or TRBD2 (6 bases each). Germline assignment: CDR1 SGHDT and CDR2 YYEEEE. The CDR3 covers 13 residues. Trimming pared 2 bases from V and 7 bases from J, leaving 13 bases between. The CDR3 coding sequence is TGTGCCAGCAGCTTACCGGGGGCAGGAGAGCAGTACTTC. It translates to CASSLPGAGEQYF.

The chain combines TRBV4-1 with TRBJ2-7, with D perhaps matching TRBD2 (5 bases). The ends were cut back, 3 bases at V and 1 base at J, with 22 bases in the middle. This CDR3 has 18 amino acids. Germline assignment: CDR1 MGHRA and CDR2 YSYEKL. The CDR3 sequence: CASSHKFPSGERSYEQYF. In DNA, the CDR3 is TGCGCCAGCAGCCACAAATTCCCATCCGGGGAGAGATCCTACGAGCAGTACTTC.

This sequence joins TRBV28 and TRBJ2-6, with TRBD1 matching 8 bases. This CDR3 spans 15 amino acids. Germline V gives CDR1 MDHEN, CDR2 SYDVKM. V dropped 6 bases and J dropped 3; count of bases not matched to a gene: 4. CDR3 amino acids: CASSPGGGGANVLTF. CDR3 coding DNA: TGTGCCAGCAGCCCAGGGGGCGGTGGGGCCAACGTCCTGACTTTC. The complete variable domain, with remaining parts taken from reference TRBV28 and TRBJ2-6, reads DVKVTQSSRYLVKRTGEKVFLECVQDMDHENMFWYRQDPGLGLRLIYFSYDVKMKEKGDIPEGYSVSREKKERFSLILESASTNQTSMYLCASSPGGGGANVLTFGAGSRLTVL.

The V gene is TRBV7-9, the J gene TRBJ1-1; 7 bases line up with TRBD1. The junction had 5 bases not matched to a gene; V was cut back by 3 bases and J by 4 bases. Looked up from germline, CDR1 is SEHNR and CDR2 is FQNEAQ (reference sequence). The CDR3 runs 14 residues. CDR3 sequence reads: CASSFQGDGTEAFF. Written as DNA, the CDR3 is TGTGCCAGCAGCTTTCAGGGGGACGGCACTGAAGCTTTCTTT. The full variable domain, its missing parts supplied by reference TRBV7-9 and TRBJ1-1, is DTGVSQNPRHKITKRGQNVTFRCDPISEHNRLYWYRQTLGQGPEFLTYFQNEAQLEKSRLLSDRFSAERPKGSFSTLEIQRTEQGDSAMYLCASSFQGDGTEAFFGQGTRLTVV.

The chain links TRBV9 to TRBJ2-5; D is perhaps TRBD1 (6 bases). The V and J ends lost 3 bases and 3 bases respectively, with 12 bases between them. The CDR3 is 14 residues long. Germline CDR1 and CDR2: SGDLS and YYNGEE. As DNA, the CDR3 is TGTGCCAGCAGCGGACAGGCTTCCAAAGAGACCCAGTACTTC. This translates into CASSGQASKETQYF. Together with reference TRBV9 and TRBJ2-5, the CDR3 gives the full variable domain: DSGVTQTPKHLITATGQRVTLRCSPRSGDLSVYWYQQSLDQGLQFLIQYYNGEERAKGNILERFSAQQFPDLHSELNLSSLELGDSALYFCASSGQASKETQYFGPGTRLLVL.

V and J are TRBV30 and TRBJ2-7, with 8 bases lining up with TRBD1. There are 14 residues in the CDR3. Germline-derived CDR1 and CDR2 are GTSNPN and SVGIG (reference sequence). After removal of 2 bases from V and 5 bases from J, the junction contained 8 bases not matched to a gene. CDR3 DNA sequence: TGTGCCTGGAGTCTAACCGCAGGGGGCCACGAGCAGTACTTC. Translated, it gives CAWSLTAGGHEQYF. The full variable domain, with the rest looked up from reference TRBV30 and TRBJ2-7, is SQTIHQWPATLVQPVGSPLSLECTVEGTSNPNLYWYRQAAGRGLQLLFYSVGIGQISSEVPQNLSASRPQDRQFILSSKKLLLSDSGFYLCAWSLTAGGHEQYFGPGTRLTVT.

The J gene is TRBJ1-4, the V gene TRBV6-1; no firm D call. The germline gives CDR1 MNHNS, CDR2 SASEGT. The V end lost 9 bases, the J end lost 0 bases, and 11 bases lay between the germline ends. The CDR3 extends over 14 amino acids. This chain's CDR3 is CASGGGATNEKLFF. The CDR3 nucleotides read TGTGCCAGTGGAGGAGGAGCAACTAATGAAAAACTGTTTTTT.

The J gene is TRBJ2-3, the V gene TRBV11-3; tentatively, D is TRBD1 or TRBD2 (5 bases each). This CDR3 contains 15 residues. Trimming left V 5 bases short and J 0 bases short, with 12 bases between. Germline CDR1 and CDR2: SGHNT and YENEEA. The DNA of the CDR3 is TGTGCCAGCAGCACCGGGACGGACAGCACAGATACGCAGTATTTT. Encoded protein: CASSTGTDSTDTQYF.

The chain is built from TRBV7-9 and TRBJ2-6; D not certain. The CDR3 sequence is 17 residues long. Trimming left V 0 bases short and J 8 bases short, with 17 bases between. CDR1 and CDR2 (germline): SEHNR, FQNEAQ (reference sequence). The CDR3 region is CASSLALGPRRTNVLTF. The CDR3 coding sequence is TGTGCCAGCAGCTTAGCGCTCGGCCCCCGGCGGACCAACGTCCTGACTTTC. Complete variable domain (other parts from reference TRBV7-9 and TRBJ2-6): DTGVSQNPRHKITKRGQNVTFRCDPISEHNRLYWYRQTLGQGPEFLTYFQNEAQLEKSRLLSDRFSAERPKGSFSTLEIQRTEQGDSAMYLCASSLALGPRRTNVLTFGAGSRLTVL.

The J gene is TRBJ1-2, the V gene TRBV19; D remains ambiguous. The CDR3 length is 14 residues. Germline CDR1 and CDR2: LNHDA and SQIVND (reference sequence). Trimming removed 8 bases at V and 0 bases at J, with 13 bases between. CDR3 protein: CASSWGQANYGYTF. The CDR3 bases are TGTGCCAGTTCTTGGGGTCAAGCTAACTATGGCTACACCTTC.

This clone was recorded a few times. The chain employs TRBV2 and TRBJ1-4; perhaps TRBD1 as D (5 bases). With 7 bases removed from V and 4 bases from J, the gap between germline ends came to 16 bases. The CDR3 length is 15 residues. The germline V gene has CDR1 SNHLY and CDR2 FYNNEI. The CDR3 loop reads CASKWRDVVNEKLFF. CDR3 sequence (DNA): TGTGCCAGCAAGTGGAGGGACGTAGTTAATGAAAAACTGTTTTTT.

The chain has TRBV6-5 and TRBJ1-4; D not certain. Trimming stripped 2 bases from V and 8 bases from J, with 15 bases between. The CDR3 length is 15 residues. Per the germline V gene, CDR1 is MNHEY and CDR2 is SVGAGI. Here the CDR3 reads CASSYSRVLLEKLFF. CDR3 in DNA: TGTGCCAGCAGTTACAGCCGGGTCTTATTGGAAAAACTGTTTTTT.

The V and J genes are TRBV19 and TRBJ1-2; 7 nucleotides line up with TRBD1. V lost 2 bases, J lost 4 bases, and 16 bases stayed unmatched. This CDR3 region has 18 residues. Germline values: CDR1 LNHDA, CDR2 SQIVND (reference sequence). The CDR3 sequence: CASSISGRGRALGYGYTF. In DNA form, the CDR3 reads TGTGCCAGTAGTATATCTGGAAGGGGGCGCGCTCTTGGCTATGGCTACACCTTC.